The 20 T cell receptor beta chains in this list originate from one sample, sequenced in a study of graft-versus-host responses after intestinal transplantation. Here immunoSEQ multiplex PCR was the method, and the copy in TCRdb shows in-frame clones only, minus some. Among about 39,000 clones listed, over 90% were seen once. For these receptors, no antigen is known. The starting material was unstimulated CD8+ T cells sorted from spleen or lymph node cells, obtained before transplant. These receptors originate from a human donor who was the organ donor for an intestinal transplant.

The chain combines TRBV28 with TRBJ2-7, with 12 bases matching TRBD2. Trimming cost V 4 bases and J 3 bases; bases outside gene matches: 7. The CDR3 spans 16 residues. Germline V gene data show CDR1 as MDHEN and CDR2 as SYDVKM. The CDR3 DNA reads TGTGCCAGCAGTTGGCGGGGACTAGCGGGCTACTACGAGCAGTACTTC. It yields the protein CASSWRGLAGYYEQYF.

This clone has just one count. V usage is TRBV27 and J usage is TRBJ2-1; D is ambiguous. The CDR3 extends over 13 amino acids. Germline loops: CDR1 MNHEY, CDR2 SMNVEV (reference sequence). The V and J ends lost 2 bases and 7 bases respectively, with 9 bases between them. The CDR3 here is CASSLDFRNEQFF. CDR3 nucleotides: TGTGCCAGCAGTTTAGACTTCAGGAATGAGCAGTTCTTC.

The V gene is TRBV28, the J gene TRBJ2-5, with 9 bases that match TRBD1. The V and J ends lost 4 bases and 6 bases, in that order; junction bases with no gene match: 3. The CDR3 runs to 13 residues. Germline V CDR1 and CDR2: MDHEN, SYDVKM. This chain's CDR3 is CASSSGQGKTQYF. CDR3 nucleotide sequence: TGTGCCAGCAGTTCAGGACAGGGGAAGACCCAGTACTTC. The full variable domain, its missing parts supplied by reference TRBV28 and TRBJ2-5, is DVKVTQSSRYLVKRTGEKVFLECVQDMDHENMFWYRQDPGLGLRLIYFSYDVKMKEKGDIPEGYSVSREKKERFSLILESASTNQTSMYLCASSSGQGKTQYFGPGTRLLVL.

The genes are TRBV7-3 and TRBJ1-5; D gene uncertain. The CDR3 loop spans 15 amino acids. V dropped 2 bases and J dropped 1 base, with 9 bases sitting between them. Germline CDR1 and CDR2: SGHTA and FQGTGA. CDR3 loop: CASSLGSGSNQPQHF. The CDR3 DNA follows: TGTGCCAGCAGCTTAGGTAGCGGGAGCAATCAGCCCCAGCATTTT.

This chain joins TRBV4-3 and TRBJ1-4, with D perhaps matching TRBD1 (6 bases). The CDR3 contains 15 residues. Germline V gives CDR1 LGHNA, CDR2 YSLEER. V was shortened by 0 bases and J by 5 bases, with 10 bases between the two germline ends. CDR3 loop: CASSQDTGRNEKLFF. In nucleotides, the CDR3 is TGCGCCAGCAGCCAAGACACAGGGAGGAATGAAAAACTGTTTTTT.

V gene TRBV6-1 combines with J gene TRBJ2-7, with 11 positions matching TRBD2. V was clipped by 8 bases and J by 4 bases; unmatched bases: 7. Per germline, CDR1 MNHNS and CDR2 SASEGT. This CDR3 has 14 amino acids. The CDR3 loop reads CASRLAGYRYEQYF. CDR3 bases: TGTGCCAGCCGACTAGCGGGATATAGGTACGAGCAGTACTTC.

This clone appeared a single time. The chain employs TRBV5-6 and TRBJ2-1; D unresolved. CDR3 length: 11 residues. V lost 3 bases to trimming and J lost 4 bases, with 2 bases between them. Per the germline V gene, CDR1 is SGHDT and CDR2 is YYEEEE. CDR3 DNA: TGTGCCAGCAGCTCTTACAATGAGCAGTTCTTC. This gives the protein CASSSYNEQFF. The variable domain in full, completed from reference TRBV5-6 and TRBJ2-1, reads DAGVTQSPTHLIKTRGQQVTLRCSPKSGHDTVSWYQQALGQGPQFIFQYYEEEERQRGNFPDRFSGHQFPNYSSELNVNALLLGDSALYLCASSSYNEQFFGPGTRLTVL.

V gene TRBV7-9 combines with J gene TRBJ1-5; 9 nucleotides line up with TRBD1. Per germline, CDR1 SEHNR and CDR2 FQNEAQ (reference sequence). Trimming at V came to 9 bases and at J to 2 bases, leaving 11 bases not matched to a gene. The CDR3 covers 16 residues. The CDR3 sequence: CARPTPWTGGNQPQHF. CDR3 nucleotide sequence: TGTGCCAGACCCACCCCCTGGACAGGGGGCAATCAGCCCCAGCATTTT.

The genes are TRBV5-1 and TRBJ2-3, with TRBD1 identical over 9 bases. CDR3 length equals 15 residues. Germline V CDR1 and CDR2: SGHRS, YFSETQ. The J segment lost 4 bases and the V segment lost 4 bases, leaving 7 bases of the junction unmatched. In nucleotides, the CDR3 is TGCGCCAGCAGCCCAGAGGACAGGGGTGCAGATACGCAGTATTTT. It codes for CASSPEDRGADTQYF.

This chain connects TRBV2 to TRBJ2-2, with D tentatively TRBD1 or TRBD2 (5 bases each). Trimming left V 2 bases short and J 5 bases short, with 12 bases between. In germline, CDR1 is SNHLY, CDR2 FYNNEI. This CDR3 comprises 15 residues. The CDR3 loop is CASSEWGWRTGELFF. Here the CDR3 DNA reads TGTGCCAGCAGTGAATGGGGGTGGAGAACCGGGGAGCTGTTTTTT.

The CDR3 is CSVEDSDSGELFF. The CDR3 DNA reads TGCAGCGTTGAAGATTCTGATTCCGGGGAGCTGTTTTTT. The chain joins TRBV29-1 to TRBJ2-2, with unresolved D. The germline gives CDR1 SQVTM, CDR2 ANQGSEA. This CDR3 is built from 13 residues. V lost 0 bases and J lost 6, with 8 bases in between.

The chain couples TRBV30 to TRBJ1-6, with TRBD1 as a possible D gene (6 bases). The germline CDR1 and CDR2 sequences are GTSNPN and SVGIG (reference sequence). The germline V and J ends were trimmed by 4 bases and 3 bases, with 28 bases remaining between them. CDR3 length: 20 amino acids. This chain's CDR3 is CAWNKDSLGSAANYNSPLHF. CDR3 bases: TGTGCCTGGAATAAGGACAGTTTAGGCTCGGCTGCGAACTATAATTCACCCCTCCACTTT.

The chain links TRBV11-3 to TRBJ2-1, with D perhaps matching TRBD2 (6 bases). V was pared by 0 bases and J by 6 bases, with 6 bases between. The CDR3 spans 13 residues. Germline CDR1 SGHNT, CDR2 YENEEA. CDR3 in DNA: TGTGCCAGCAGCTTAGACGGGGGCAATGAGCAGTTCTTC. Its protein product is CASSLDGGNEQFF.

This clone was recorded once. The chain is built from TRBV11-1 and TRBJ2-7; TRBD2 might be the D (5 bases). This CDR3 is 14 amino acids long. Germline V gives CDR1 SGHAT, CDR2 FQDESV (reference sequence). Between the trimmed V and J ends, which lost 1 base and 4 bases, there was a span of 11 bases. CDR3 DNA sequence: TGTGCCAGCAGCTTAGGTCGGACGGGATACGAGCAGTACTTC. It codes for CASSLGRTGYEQYF.

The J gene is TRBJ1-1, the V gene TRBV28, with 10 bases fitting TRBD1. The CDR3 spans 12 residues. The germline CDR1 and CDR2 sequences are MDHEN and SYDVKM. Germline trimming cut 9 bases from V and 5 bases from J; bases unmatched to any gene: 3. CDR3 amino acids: CARGQGSTEAFF. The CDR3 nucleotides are TGTGCCAGGGGACAGGGGTCGACTGAAGCTTTCTTT. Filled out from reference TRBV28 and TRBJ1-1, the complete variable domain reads DVKVTQSSRYLVKRTGEKVFLECVQDMDHENMFWYRQDPGLGLRLIYFSYDVKMKEKGDIPEGYSVSREKKERFSLILESASTNQTSMYLCARGQGSTEAFFGQGTRLTVV.

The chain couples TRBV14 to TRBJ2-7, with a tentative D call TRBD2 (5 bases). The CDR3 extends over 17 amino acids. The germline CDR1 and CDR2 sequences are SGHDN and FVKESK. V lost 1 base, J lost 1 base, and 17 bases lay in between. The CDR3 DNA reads TGTGCCAGCAGCCAAGTAAAGGGAGAGGTCGGGTCCTACGAGCAGTACTTC. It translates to CASSQVKGEVGSYEQYF.

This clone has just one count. This chain's CDR3 is CASSSRRSSGANVLTF. The CDR3 DNA is TGTGCCAGCAGTTCCCGTCGGAGCTCTGGGGCCAACGTCCTGACTTTC. This chain links TRBV28 with TRBJ2-6; no reliable D call. The CDR3 extends over 16 amino acids. Germline values: CDR1 MDHEN, CDR2 SYDVKM. Trimming shortened V by 4 bases and J by 0 bases, and 10 bases separated the two germline ends.

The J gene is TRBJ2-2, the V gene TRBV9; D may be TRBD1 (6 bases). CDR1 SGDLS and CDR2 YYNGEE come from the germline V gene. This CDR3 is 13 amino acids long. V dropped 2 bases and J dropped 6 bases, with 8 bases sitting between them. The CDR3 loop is CASSVQGPGELFF. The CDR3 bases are TGTGCCAGCAGCGTTCAGGGGCCCGGGGAGCTGTTTTTT.

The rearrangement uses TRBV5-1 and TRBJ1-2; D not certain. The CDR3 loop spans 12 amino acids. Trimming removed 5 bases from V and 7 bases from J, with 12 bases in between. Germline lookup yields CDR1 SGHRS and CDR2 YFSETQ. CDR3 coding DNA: TGCGCCAGCAGGGGAGATGGGTCTGGCTACACCTTC. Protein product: CASRGDGSGYTF.

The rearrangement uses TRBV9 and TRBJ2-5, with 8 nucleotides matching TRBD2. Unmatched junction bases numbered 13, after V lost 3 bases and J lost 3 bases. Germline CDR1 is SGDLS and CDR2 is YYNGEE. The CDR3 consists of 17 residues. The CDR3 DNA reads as TGTGCCAGCAGCGCTGGGGTTTTATTAGCGGGAAAAGAGACCCAGTACTTC. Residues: CASSAGVLLAGKETQYF.